Below are 18 T cell receptor beta chains sequenced from a single sample in a study of cytomegalovirus exposure and HLA in healthy donors. PCR employed 60 Vbeta and 13 Jbeta primers. Data came from immunoSEQ multiplex PCR; TCRdb stores just in-frame clones and leaves some out. In all, the sample yields 90,000 to 130,000 clones. Sequencing was carried out using PBMCs. The receptors were gathered from a man aged 40-49 years in good health and CMV-seropositive.

This sequence joins TRBV18 and TRBJ2-5; D is possibly TRBD2 (6 bases). This CDR3 is built from 14 residues. V was clipped by 6 bases and J by 4 bases, with 15 bases between them. Germline assignment: CDR1 KGHSH and CDR2 LQKENI. The CDR3 sequence is CASSDRGSVETQYF. The CDR3 DNA reads as TGTGCCAGCTCCGACCGGGGGTCGGTAGAGACCCAGTACTTC.

V and J are TRBV9 and TRBJ2-2, with 12 bases lining up with TRBD2. CDR3 size: 18 residues. Trimming at V came to 4 bases and at J to 2 bases, leaving 9 bases not matched to a gene. Germline V gene sequence: CDR1 SGDLS, CDR2 YYNGEE. This CDR3 reads CASSSRLAGVKNTGELFF. The CDR3 nucleotides read TGTGCCAGCAGCTCCCGACTAGCGGGAGTAAAAAACACCGGGGAGCTGTTTTTT.

The genes are TRBV27 and TRBJ1-1; TRBD1 is a possible D gene (5 bases). This CDR3 region has 13 residues. The germline CDR1 and CDR2 sequences are MNHEY and SMNVEV (reference sequence). Trimming shortened V by 6 bases and J by 5 bases, and 13 bases separated the two germline ends. CDR3 residues: CASRDGGMTEAFF. The CDR3 DNA follows: TGTGCCAGCAGAGACGGGGGAATGACTGAAGCTTTCTTT.

The chain recombines TRBV28 with TRBJ2-1; 11 positions agree with TRBD2. In germline, CDR1 is MDHEN, CDR2 SYDVKM. Losses at the gene ends were 7 bases for V and 6 bases for J; bases not matched to a gene: 11. The CDR3 consists of 16 residues. The DNA for the CDR3 is TGTGCCAGCACTAATAGCGGGAGGGAGGGGGGCAATGAGCAGTTCTTC. Protein: CASTNSGREGGNEQFF.

This chain connects TRBV6-6 to TRBJ2-2, with 7 bases identical to TRBD1. V dropped 7 bases and J dropped 6; count of bases not matched to a gene: 8. The CDR3 has 14 residues. Germline values: CDR1 MNHNY, CDR2 SVGAGI (reference sequence). The CDR3 nucleotides read TGTGCCAGCACCACACAGGGGAATCCCGGGGAGCTGTTTTTT. Translation: CASTTQGNPGELFF.

The chain is built from TRBV6-1 and TRBJ1-5; 7 nucleotides align to TRBD1. V dropped 5 bases and J dropped 3; count of bases not matched to a gene: 7. CDR1 is MNHNS, CDR2 SASEGT, per germline. The CDR3 is 15 residues long. CDR3 sequence: CASSQGGGNNQPQHF. Written as DNA, the CDR3 is TGTGCCAGCAGTCAAGGGGGCGGAAACAATCAGCCCCAGCATTTT.

The V call is TRBV29-1, the J call TRBJ2-3, with a tentative D call TRBD2 (5 bases). V lost 3 bases to trimming and J lost 4 bases, with 8 bases between them. Germline V lookup: CDR1 SQVTM, CDR2 ANQGSEA. The length of the CDR3 is 12 residues. This CDR3 reads CSVESGSDTQYF. CDR3 nucleotides: TGCAGCGTTGAGTCGGGATCAGATACGCAGTATTTT.

The chain joins TRBV5-6 to TRBJ1-5; D might be TRBD1 (6 bases). Germline CDR1 reads SGHDT; CDR2 reads YYEEEE. The CDR3 consists of 15 residues. V gave up 2 bases and J gave up 5 bases, with 14 bases separating them. The DNA of the CDR3 is TGTGCCAGCAGCTTACGGACAGTGGGCGATCAGCCCCAGCATTTT. Amino acids: CASSLRTVGDQPQHF. Variable domain in full (rest from reference TRBV5-6 and TRBJ1-5): DAGVTQSPTHLIKTRGQQVTLRCSPKSGHDTVSWYQQALGQGPQFIFQYYEEEERQRGNFPDRFSGHQFPNYSSELNVNALLLGDSALYLCASSLRTVGDQPQHFGDGTRLSIL.

V gene TRBV9 combines with J gene TRBJ2-3, with a weak D call TRBD2 (6 bases). The CDR3 consists of 14 residues. The V end lost 3 bases, the J end lost 4 bases, and 12 bases lay between the germline ends. Germline V gene sequence: CDR1 SGDLS, CDR2 YYNGEE. DNA of the CDR3: TGTGCCAGCAGCGCTGGGGGAGGAGCAGATACGCAGTATTTT. This sequence encodes CASSAGGGADTQYF.

The chain is built from TRBV2 and TRBJ2-3, with 7 nucleotides matching TRBD2. The germline CDR1 and CDR2 sequences are SNHLY and FYNNEI. V shed 4 bases and J 4 bases; nucleotides not matched to a gene: 11. This CDR3 is built from 16 residues. The CDR3 region is CASSAWISGGSDTQYF. The CDR3 DNA follows: TGTGCCAGCAGTGCTTGGATATCGGGAGGTTCAGATACGCAGTATTTT.

CDR3 in DNA: TGTGCCAGCAGTTTGCCGTCAGCGGGGATACGTGAGCAGTTCTTC. It encodes CASSLPSAGIREQFF. The V gene is TRBV28, the J gene TRBJ2-1; 7 bases match TRBD2. There are 15 residues in the CDR3. In germline, CDR1 is MDHEN, CDR2 SYDVKM. Unmatched junction bases numbered 11, after V lost 3 bases and J lost 9 bases. Using reference TRBV28 and TRBJ2-1 for the parts outside the CDR3, the full variable domain is DVKVTQSSRYLVKRTGEKVFLECVQDMDHENMFWYRQDPGLGLRLIYFSYDVKMKEKGDIPEGYSVSREKKERFSLILESASTNQTSMYLCASSLPSAGIREQFFGPGTRLTVL.

In DNA form, the CDR3 reads TGTGCCAGTAGTAGTACGCGGACAGGTCGCGGATCTGGAAACACCATATATTTT. It yields the protein CASSSTRTGRGSGNTIYF. The chain combines TRBV19 with TRBJ1-3; 7 bases match TRBD1. The germline gives CDR1 LNHDA, CDR2 SQIVND (reference sequence). The CDR3 consists of 18 residues. The ends lost 4 bases at V and 1 base at J; junction bases unmatched: 13. The full variable domain, with the rest looked up from reference TRBV19 and TRBJ1-3, is DGGITQSPKYLFRKEGQNVTLSCEQNLNHDAMYWYRQDPGQGLRLIYYSQIVNDFQKGDIAEGYSVSREKKESFPLTVTSAQKNPTAFYLCASSSTRTGRGSGNTIYFGEGSWLTVV.

This sequence joins TRBV6-1 and TRBJ1-1; D is unresolved. CDR1 and CDR2 (germline): MNHNS, SASEGT. This CDR3 spans 14 amino acids. The V end lost 4 bases, the J end lost 5 bases, and 14 bases lay between the germline ends. The CDR3 here is CASSVEGTRTEAFF. The CDR3 DNA reads TGTGCCAGCAGTGTAGAGGGTACGAGGACTGAAGCTTTCTTT.

The chain carries TRBV11-3 and TRBJ2-1; possibly TRBD2 for D (5 bases). V lost 5 bases and J lost 1, with 6 bases in between. Germline V lookup: CDR1 SGHNT, CDR2 YENEEA. There are 13 residues in the CDR3. CDR3 region: CASSPGSYNEQFF. In DNA, the CDR3 is TGTGCCAGCAGCCCGGGGTCCTACAATGAGCAGTTCTTC.

The CDR3 coding sequence is TGTGCCAGCAGCTCTCAAGGGGGATCTTTCGAGAATGAGCAGTTCTTC. Residues: CASSSQGGSFENEQFF. V usage is TRBV7-9 and J usage is TRBJ2-1; D possibly corresponds to TRBD1 (6 bases). Germline CDR1 reads SEHNR; CDR2 reads FQNEAQ (reference sequence). V was clipped by 4 bases and J by 7 bases, with 20 bases between them. This CDR3 has 16 amino acids.

The gene calls are TRBV9 and TRBJ2-1; 14 nucleotides align to TRBD2. The trim removed 4 bases at V and 3 bases at J, leaving 3 bases unmatched. Germline V gene data show CDR1 as SGDLS and CDR2 as YYNGEE. The CDR3 loop spans 16 amino acids. The CDR3 is CASSLTSGRVYNEQFF. CDR3 in DNA: TGTGCCAGCAGCCTGACTAGCGGGAGGGTCTACAATGAGCAGTTCTTC.

The chain carries TRBV18 and TRBJ1-1, with D unresolved. The germline V gene encodes CDR1 KGHSH and CDR2 LQKENI. V was pared by 0 bases and J by 2 bases, with 10 bases between. The CDR3 spans 15 residues. The CDR3 DNA reads TGTGCCAGCTCACCACCGAACAGCCGTAACACTGAAGCTTTCTTT. Its protein product is CASSPPNSRNTEAFF.

The J gene is TRBJ1-1, the V gene TRBV4-3, with D perhaps TRBD1 (6 bases). The CDR3 sequence is 15 residues long. The V gene's germline CDR1 is LGHNA and CDR2 YSLEER. Trimming removed 0 bases at V and 5 bases at J, with 13 bases between. In DNA form, the CDR3 reads TGCGCCAGCAGCCAAGAATCCGGTAGGGGGACTGAAGCTTTCTTT. Protein: CASSQESGRGTEAFF.